The clone carrying this T cell receptor (beta chain) was detected only once. Its antigen remains unknown. These data originate in a study of T cell repertoires in cytomegalovirus infection. On the study more broadly: It can be stated that public TCR beta signatures indicated CMV infection as well as a matching HLA type.

Study-wide results and limits: The response measured ex vivo was dominated by TCR beta clonotypes (HLA-C-restricted and CMV-specific).

Trimming removed 3 bases at V and 3 bases at J, with 10 bases between. Germline V gene sequence: CDR1 SGDLS, CDR2 YYNGEE. The CDR3 extends over 14 amino acids. A single record per CDR3 protein comes from TCRdb applying MiXCR to the reads. The sample yields hundreds of thousands of distinct CDR3 sequences, 20% to 25% seen once. The chain uses TRBV9 and TRBJ1-5; D unresolved. The receptor's source is a human donor in good health (CMV status not recorded). Some clones in this sample may be carry-over from other donors' samples. The sample was CD8+ T cells from PBMCs. CDR3 region: CASSGGSSNQPQHF. The DNA of the CDR3 is TGTGCCAGCAGCGGAGGGAGTTCCAATCAGCCCCAGCATTTT.